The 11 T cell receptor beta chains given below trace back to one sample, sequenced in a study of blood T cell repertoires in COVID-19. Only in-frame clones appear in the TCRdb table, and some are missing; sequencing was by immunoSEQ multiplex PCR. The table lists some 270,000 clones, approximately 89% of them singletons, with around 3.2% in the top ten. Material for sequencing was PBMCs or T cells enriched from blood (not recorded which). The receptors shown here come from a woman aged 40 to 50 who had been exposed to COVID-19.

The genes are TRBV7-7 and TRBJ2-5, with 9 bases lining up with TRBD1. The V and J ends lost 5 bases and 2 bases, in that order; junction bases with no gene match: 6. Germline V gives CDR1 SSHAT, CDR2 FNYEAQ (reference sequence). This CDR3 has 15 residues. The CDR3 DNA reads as TGTGCCAGCAGCCTCAGGGACAGGGCGCAAGAGACCCAGTACTTC. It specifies CASSLRDRAQETQYF.

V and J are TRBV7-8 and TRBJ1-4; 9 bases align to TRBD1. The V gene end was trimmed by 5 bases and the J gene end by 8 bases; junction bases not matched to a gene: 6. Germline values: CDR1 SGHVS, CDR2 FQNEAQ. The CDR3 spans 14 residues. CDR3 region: CASSVGTGREKLFF. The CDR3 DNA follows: TGTGCCAGCAGCGTGGGGACAGGGAGAGAAAAACTGTTTTTT. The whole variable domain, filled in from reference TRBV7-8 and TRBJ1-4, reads GAGVSQSPRYKVAKRGQDVALRCDPISGHVSLFWYQQALGQGPEFLTYFQNEAQLDKSGLPSDRFFAERPEGSVSTLKIQRTQQEDSAVYLCASSVGTGREKLFFGSGTQLSVL.

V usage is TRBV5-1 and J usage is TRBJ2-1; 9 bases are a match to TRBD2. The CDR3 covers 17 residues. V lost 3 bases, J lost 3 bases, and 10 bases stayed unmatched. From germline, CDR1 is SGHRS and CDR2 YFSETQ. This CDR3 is CASSSFPLAGVYNEQFF. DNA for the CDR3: TGCGCCAGCAGCTCATTTCCTTTAGCGGGGGTCTACAATGAGCAGTTCTTC. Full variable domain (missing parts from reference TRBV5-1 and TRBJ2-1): KAGVTQTPRYLIKTRGQQVTLSCSPISGHRSVSWYQQTPGQGLQFLFEYFSETQRNKGNFPGRFSGRQFSNSRSEMNVSTLELGDSALYLCASSSFPLAGVYNEQFFGPGTRLTVL.

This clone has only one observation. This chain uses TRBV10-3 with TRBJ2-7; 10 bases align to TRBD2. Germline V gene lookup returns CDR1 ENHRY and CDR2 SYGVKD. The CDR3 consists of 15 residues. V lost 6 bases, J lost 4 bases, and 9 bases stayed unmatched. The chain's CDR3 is CAISQPASGGYEQYF. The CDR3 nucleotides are TGTGCCATCAGCCAACCCGCTAGCGGGGGTTACGAGCAGTACTTC.

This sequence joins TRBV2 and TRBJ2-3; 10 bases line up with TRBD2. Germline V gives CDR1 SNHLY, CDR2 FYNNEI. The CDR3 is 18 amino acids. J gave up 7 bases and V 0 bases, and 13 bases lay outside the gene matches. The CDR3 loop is CASSEAVSERGGRNTQYF. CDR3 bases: TGTGCCAGCAGTGAAGCGGTCTCTGAGCGGGGGGGCCGAAATACGCAGTATTTT.

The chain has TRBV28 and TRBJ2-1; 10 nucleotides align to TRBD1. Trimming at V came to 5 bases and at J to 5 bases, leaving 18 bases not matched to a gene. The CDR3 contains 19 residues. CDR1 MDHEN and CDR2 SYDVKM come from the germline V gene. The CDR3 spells CASSPGQGYPQELNNEQFF. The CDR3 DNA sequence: TGTGCCAGCAGTCCGGGACAGGGGTACCCCCAAGAATTAAACAATGAGCAGTTCTTC.

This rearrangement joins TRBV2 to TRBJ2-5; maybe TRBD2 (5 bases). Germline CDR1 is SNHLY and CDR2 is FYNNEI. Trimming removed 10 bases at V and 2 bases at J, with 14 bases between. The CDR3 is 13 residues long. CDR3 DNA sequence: TGTGCCACCCAATGGAGGAGGCAAGAGACCCAGTACTTC. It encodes CATQWRRQETQYF. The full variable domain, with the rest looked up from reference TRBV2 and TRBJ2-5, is EPEVTQTPSHQVTQMGQEVILRCVPISNHLYFYWYRQILGQKVEFLVSFYNNEISEKSEIFDDQFSVERPDGSNFTLKIRSTKLEDSAMYFCATQWRRQETQYFGPGTRLLVL.

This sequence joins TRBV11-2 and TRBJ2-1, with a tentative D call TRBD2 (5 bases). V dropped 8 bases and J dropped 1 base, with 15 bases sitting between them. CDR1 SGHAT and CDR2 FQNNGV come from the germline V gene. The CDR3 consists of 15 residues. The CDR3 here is CASRGPPGSYNEQFF. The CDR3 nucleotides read TGTGCCAGCCGCGGGCCCCCTGGTTCCTACAATGAGCAGTTCTTC.

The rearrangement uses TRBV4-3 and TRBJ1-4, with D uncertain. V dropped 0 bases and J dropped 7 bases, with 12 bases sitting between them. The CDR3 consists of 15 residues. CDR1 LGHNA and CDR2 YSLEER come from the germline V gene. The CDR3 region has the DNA TGCGCCAGCAGCCAAGACCCGGGATTGGGTGAAAAACTGTTTTTT. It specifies CASSQDPGLGEKLFF.

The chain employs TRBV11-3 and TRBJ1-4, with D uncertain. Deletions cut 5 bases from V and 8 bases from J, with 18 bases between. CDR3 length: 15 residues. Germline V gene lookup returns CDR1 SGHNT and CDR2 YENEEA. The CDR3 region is CASSPGGMGEEKLFF. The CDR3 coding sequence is TGTGCCAGCAGCCCCGGAGGTATGGGCGAAGAAAAACTGTTTTTT.

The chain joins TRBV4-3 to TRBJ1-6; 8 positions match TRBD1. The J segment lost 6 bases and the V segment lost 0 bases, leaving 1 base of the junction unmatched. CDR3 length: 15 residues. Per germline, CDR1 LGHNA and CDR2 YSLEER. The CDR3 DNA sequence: TGCGCCAGCAGCCAAGATACAGGGGGTAATTCACCCCTCCACTTT. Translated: CASSQDTGGNSPLHF.